One and the same sample provided the 20 T cell receptor beta chains below, sequenced in a study of T cell responses to AZD1222 COVID-19 vaccine (dated by TCRdb to 2020 to 2023). The intended sense of this specimen's time point label: baseline before first vaccination. The method was the immunoSEQ multiplex PCR assay. The clones in this table, taken by TCRdb from immuneACCESS, are in-frame only. Not every clone is retained; where verified, under half of the shortfall comes from an unresolved V gene, and the cause of the rest is unknown. This sample lists about 140,000 clones; around nine tenths were detected once. The ten largest clones take up over 1.5% of the sample. This sample comprised peripheral blood, obtained on day 0 of AZD1222 vaccination. The receptor source for this set is an adult in good health.

CDR3 loop: CSVRVRGAGIEAFF. In DNA form, the CDR3 reads TGCAGCGTTAGAGTGAGGGGGGCCGGTATTGAAGCTTTCTTT. The V and J genes are TRBV29-1 and TRBJ1-1, with a weak D call TRBD1 (6 bases). Trimming shortened V by 5 bases and J by 7 bases, and 20 bases separated the two germline ends. CDR3 length: 14 residues. Per the germline V gene, CDR1 is SQVTM and CDR2 is ANQGSEA.

V is TRBV27 and J is TRBJ2-4; tentatively, D is TRBD2 (6 bases). CDR1 and CDR2 from the germline V gene are MNHEY and SMNVEV (reference sequence). Deletions cut 4 bases from V and 7 bases from J, with 14 bases between. This CDR3 contains 14 residues. The CDR3 nucleotides read TGTGCCAGCAGTTCGCGTTCTCGGGGGAACATTCAGTACTTC. Its translation is CASSSRSRGNIQYF.

The rearrangement joins TRBV9 to TRBJ2-5; D gene ambiguous. The CDR3 covers 14 residues. Germline-derived CDR1 and CDR2 are SGDLS and YYNGEE. V was shortened by 3 bases and J by 2 bases, with 11 bases between the two germline ends. The CDR3 region is CASSAQVTQETQYF. CDR3 nucleotides: TGTGCCAGCAGCGCTCAGGTCACGCAAGAGACCCAGTACTTC.

This chain links TRBV4-1 with TRBJ1-3; D unresolved. Trimming stripped 4 bases from V and 0 bases from J, with 16 bases between. From germline, CDR1 is MGHRA and CDR2 YSYEKL. The CDR3 consists of 17 residues. CDR3 sequence reads: CASSLRSAPISGNTIYF. Written as DNA, the CDR3 is TGCGCCAGCAGCCTAAGATCCGCGCCTATCTCTGGAAACACCATATATTTT.

The rearrangement joins TRBV2 to TRBJ2-1; D is unclear. The CDR3 has 15 amino acids. Trimming removed 7 bases from V and 0 bases from J, with 13 bases in between. Germline assignment: CDR1 SNHLY and CDR2 FYNNEI. CDR3: CASIKGVVSYNEQFF. As DNA, the CDR3 is TGTGCCAGCATTAAGGGCGTCGTCTCCTACAATGAGCAGTTCTTC. Using reference TRBV2 and TRBJ2-1 for the parts outside the CDR3, the full variable domain is EPEVTQTPSHQVTQMGQEVILRCVPISNHLYFYWYRQILGQKVEFLVSFYNNEISEKSEIFDDQFSVERPDGSNFTLKIRSTKLEDSAMYFCASIKGVVSYNEQFFGPGTRLTVL.

Here the CDR3 DNA reads TGCAGTGCTAGTGAGGGAGGTGGAAACACCATATATTTT. It specifies CSASEGGGNTIYF. This chain joins TRBV20-1 and TRBJ1-3; D is ambiguous. The CDR3 has 13 residues. V was trimmed by 3 bases and J by 3 bases, leaving 9 bases between them. CDR1 and CDR2 from the germline V gene are DFQATT and SNEGSKA (reference sequence).

This sequence joins TRBV5-1 and TRBJ2-5, with TRBD2 identical over 9 bases. There are 15 residues in the CDR3. Germline lookup yields CDR1 SGHRS and CDR2 YFSETQ. V trimming: 4 bases; J trimming: 5 bases; junction bases outside the gene matches: 9. In nucleotides, the CDR3 is TGCGCCAGCAGCCTTCCCGGGACTAGCTGGGAGACCCAGTACTTC. It encodes CASSLPGTSWETQYF.

The chain recombines TRBV5-5 with TRBJ1-5; TRBD1 might be the D (5 bases). V lost 0 bases to trimming and J lost 2 bases, with 9 bases between them. Per germline, CDR1 SGHKS and CDR2 YYEKEE (reference sequence). This CDR3 comprises 15 residues. CDR3 region: CASSLERGRNQPQHF. The CDR3, as DNA: TGTGCCAGCAGCTTGGAGAGGGGCCGCAATCAGCCCCAGCATTTT.

This rearrangement joins TRBV6-2 or TRBV6-3 to TRBJ2-7; D not resolved. There are 11 residues in the CDR3. V was pared by 1 base and J by 5 bases, with 3 bases between. The germline gives CDR1 MNHEY, CDR2 SVGEGT. The CDR3 region is CASSYWHEQYF. The CDR3 nucleotides are TGTGCCAGCAGTTACTGGCACGAGCAGTACTTC.

J is TRBJ1-5 and V is TRBV6-2 or TRBV6-3, with D tentatively TRBD1 (5 bases). The CDR3 is 15 amino acids. The germline V and J ends were trimmed by 2 bases and 3 bases, with 11 bases remaining between them. Germline values: CDR1 MNHEY, CDR2 SVGEGT. CDR3 DNA: TGTGCCAGCAGTTACGGACACGACTTCAATCAGCCCCAGCATTTT. Translating gives CASSYGHDFNQPQHF.

This clone is a singleton in its sample. The chain uses TRBV5-1 and TRBJ2-3; TRBD1 matches 11 bases. The ends lost 3 bases at V and 6 bases at J; junction bases unmatched: 3. Germline loops: CDR1 SGHRS, CDR2 YFSETQ. There are 14 residues in the CDR3. The CDR3 region has the DNA TGCGCCAGCAGCTCTGGGACAGGGGGTGATACGCAGTATTTT. Protein: CASSSGTGGDTQYF.

As DNA, the CDR3 is TGTGCCAGCAGCTTGAGAGTAGAGACTGAAGCTTTCTTT. It encodes CASSLRVETEAFF. The V call is TRBV5-6, the J call TRBJ1-1, with D unclear. Germline CDR1 SGHDT, CDR2 YYEEEE. The CDR3 runs 13 residues. The V gene lost 1 base and the J gene lost 5 bases, with 9 bases spanning the gap.

The chain couples TRBV9 to TRBJ2-6; D unresolved. In germline, CDR1 is SGDLS, CDR2 YYNGEE. CDR3 length: 19 amino acids. Trimming shortened V by 4 bases and J by 0 bases, and 20 bases separated the two germline ends. The CDR3: CASSLGDAFLYSGANVLTF. CDR3 DNA: TGTGCCAGCAGCCTAGGAGACGCTTTCCTTTACTCTGGGGCCAACGTCCTGACTTTC.

The V and J genes are TRBV28 and TRBJ1-1; 9 bases map to TRBD1. The CDR3 has 14 residues. Per the germline V gene, CDR1 is MDHEN and CDR2 is SYDVKM. J was trimmed by 6 bases and V by 9 bases; bases with no gene match: 11. The CDR3: CASSPGQGTAEAFF. The CDR3 bases are TGTGCCAGTTCTCCCGGACAGGGGACGGCTGAAGCTTTCTTT.

The chain is built from TRBV11-2 and TRBJ2-1; D possibly corresponds to TRBD1 (6 bases). V gave up 1 base and J gave up 3 bases, with 7 bases separating them. The CDR3 spans 14 residues. CDR1 is SGHAT, CDR2 FQNNGV, per germline. Here the CDR3 reads CASSLGGGYNEQFF. DNA for the CDR3: TGTGCCAGCAGCTTAGGAGGGGGCTACAATGAGCAGTTCTTC.

This clone has just one count. This chain links TRBV24-1 with TRBJ2-2; the D is unclear. The CDR3 is 11 residues long. Germline-derived CDR1 and CDR2 are KGHDR and SFDVKD. Deletions cut 5 bases from V and 9 bases from J, with 6 bases between. The CDR3 bases are TGTGCCACCAGTGTGGGCAGGGAGCTGTTTTTT. Protein product: CATSVGRELFF.

The rearrangement links TRBV6-5 to TRBJ1-3; no firm D call. The ends were cut back, 9 bases at V and 1 base at J, with 4 bases in the middle. The germline CDR1 and CDR2 sequences are MNHEY and SVGAGI. This CDR3 has 11 residues. This CDR3 reads CASLSGNTIYF. Written as DNA, the CDR3 is TGTGCCAGTCTGTCTGGAAACACCATATATTTT.

Note on this clone: An end of the junction differs from the germline gene, which may be a read error. The genes are TRBV27 and TRBJ2-7; TRBD2 aligns across 12 bases. The germline V gene encodes CDR1 MNHEY and CDR2 SMNVEV (reference sequence). The CDR3 extends over 16 amino acids. The CDR3 region has the DNA TGTGCCAGCAGTTTGGCCCGGACTAGCGGGAAACCACATATGAACTTC. Its protein is CASSLARTSGKPHMNF.

The chain recombines TRBV7-3 with TRBJ2-1, with no clear D. CDR1 is SGHTA, CDR2 FQGTGA, per germline. Trimming removed 4 bases from V and 5 bases from J, with 6 bases in between. The CDR3 spans 12 residues. The CDR3, as DNA: TGTGCCAGCAGCTACTACAACAATGAGCAGTTCTTC. Translated: CASSYYNNEQFF.

This clone occurred once. The V gene is TRBV9, the J gene TRBJ2-2; unclear D gene. There are 13 residues in the CDR3. Trimming pared 0 bases from V and 6 bases from J, leaving 6 bases between. Germline V gives CDR1 SGDLS, CDR2 YYNGEE. CDR3 protein: CASSVGGAGELFF. In nucleotides, the CDR3 is TGTGCCAGCAGCGTAGGCGGCGCCGGGGAGCTGTTTTTT.